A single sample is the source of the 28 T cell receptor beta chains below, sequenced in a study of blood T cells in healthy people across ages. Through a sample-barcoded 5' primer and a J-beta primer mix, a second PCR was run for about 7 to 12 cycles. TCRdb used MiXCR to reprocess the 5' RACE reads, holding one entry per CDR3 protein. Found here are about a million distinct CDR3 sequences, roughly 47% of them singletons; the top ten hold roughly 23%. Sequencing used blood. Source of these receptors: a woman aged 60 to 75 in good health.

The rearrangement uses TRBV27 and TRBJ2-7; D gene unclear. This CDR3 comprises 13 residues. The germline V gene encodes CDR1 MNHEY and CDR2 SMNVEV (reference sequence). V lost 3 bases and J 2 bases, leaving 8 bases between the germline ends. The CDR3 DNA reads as TGTGCCAGCAGTTTCAAGTCCACCTACGAGCAGTACTTC. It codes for CASSFKSTYEQYF.

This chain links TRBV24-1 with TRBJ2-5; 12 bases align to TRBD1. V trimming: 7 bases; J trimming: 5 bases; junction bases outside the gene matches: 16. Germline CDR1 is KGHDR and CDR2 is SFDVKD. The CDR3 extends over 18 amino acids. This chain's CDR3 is CATSEDTGTGGLGETQYF. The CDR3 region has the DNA TGTGCCACCAGCGAAGATACCGGGACAGGGGGCTTAGGGGAGACCCAGTACTTC.

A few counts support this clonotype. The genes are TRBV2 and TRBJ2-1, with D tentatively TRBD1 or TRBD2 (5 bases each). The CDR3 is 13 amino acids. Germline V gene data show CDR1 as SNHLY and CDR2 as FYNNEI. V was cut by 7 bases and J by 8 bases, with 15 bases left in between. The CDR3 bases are TGTGCCAGCACCCCGAATTGGGGGTATGAGCAGTTCTTC. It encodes CASTPNWGYEQFF.

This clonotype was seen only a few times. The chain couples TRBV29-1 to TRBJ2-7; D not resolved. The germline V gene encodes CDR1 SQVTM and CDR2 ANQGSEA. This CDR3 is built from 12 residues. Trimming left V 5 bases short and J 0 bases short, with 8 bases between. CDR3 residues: CSVWGSSYEQYF. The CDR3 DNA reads TGCAGCGTTTGGGGAAGCTCCTACGAGCAGTACTTC.

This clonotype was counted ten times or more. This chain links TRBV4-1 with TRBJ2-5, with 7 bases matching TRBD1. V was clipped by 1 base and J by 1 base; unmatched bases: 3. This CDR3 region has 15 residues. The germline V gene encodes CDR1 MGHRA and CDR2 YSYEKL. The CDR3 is CASSQGDSSQETQYF. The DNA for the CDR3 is TGCGCCAGCAGCCAAGGGGACAGCAGCCAAGAGACCCAGTACTTC.

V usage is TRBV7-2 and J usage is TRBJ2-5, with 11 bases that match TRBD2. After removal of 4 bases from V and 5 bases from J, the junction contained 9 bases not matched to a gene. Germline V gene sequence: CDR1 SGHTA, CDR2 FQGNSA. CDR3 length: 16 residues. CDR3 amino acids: CASSYKLAGGRETQYF. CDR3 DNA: TGTGCCAGCAGCTACAAGCTAGCGGGAGGCAGGGAGACCCAGTACTTC.

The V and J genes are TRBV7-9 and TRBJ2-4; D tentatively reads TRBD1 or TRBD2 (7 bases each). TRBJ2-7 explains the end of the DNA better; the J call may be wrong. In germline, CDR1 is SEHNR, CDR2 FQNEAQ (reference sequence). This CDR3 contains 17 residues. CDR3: CASSPRAGEHRGYEQYF. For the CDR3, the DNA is TGTGCCAGCAGCCCAAGGGCGGGAGAACACAGGGGCTACGAGCAGTACTTC.

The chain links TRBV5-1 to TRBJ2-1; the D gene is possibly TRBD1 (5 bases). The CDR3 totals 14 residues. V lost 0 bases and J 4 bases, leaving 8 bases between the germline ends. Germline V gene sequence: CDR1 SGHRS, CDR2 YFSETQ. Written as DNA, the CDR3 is TGCGCCAGCAGCTTGGTGGACACATACAATGAGCAGTTCTTC. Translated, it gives CASSLVDTYNEQFF.

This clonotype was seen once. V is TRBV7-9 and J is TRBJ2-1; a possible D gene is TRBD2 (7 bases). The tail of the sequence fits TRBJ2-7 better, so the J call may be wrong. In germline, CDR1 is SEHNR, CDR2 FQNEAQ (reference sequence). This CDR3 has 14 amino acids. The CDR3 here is CASSSPSGGNEQYF. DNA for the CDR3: TGTGCCAGCAGCTCCCCCTCGGGGGGCAATGAGCAGTACTTC.

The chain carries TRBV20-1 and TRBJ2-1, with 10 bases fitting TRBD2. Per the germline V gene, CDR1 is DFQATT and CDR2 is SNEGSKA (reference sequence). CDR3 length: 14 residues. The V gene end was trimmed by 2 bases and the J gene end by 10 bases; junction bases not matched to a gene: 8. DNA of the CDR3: TGCAGTGCTAGACAAGCGGGAGGGACGGGGGAGCAGTTCTTC. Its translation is CSARQAGGTGEQFF.

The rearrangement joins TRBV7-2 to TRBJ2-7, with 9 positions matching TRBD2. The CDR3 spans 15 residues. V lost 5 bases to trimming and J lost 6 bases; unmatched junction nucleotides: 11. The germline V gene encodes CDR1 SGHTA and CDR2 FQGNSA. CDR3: CASSPSLAGSLEQYF. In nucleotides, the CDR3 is TGTGCCAGCAGCCCTTCCCTAGCGGGATCCCTCGAGCAGTACTTC.

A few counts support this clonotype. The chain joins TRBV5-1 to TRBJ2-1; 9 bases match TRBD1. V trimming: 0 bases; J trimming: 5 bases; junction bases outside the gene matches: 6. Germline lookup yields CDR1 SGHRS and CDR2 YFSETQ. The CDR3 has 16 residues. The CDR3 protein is CASSLVGTGSDNEQFF. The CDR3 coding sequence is TGCGCCAGCAGCTTGGTCGGGACAGGGTCGGACAATGAGCAGTTCTTC.

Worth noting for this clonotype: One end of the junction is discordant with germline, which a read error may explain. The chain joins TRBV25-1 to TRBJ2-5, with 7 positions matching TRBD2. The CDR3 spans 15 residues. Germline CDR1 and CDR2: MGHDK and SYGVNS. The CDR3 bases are TGTGCCAGCAGCGAATATCAGGGAGGGAGGAAGACCCAGTACTTC. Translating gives CASSEYQGGRKTQYF.

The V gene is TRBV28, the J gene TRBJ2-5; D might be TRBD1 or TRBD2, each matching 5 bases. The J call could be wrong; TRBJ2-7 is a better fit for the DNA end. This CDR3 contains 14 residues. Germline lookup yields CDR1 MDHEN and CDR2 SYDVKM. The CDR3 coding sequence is TGTGCCAGCAGCTATGGGACCTCGCGGCTCGAGCAGTACTTC. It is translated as CASSYGTSRLEQYF.

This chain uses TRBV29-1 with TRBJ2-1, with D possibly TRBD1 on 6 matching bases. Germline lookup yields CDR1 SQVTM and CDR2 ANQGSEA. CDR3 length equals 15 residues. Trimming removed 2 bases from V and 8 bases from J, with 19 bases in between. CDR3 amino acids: CSVEIQGRGTDEQFF. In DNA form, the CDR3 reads TGCAGCGTTGAAATACAGGGTCGGGGTACGGATGAGCAGTTCTTC.

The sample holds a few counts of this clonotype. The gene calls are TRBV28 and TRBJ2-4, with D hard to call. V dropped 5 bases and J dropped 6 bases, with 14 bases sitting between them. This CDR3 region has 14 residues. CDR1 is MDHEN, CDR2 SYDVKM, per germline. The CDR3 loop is CASSPQSMLNIQYF. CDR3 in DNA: TGTGCCAGCAGTCCCCAGTCCATGCTAAACATTCAGTACTTC.

CDR3 amino acids: CASSYLGSLGNEQFF. The CDR3 coding sequence is TGTGCCAGCAGTTATCTTGGCAGCCTGGGGAATGAGCAGTTCTTC. The chain links TRBV6-2 or TRBV6-3 to TRBJ2-1; unclear D gene. CDR3 length: 15 residues. The V end lost 3 bases, the J end lost 7 bases, and 16 bases lay between the germline ends. The germline gives CDR1 MNHEY, CDR2 SVGEGT.

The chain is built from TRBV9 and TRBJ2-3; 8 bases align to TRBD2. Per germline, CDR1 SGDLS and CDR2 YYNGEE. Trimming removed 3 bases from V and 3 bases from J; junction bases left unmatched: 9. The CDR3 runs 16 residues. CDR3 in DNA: TGTGCCAGCAGCGCCCGCTGGGCGGGGGGAACAGATACGCAGTATTTT. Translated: CASSARWAGGTDTQYF.

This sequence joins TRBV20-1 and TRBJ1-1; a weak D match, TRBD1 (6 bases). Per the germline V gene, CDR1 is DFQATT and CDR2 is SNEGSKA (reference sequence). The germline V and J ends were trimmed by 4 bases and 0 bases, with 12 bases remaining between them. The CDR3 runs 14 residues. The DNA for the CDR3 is TGCAGTGCTACCGCAGGGGAGGTGAACACTGAAGCTTTCTTT. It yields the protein CSATAGEVNTEAFF.

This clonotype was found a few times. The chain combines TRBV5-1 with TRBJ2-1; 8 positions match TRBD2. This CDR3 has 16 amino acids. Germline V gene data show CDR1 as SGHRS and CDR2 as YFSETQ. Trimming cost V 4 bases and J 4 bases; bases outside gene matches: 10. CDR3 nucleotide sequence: TGCGCCAGCAGCCCTCGAGTGACTAGCGTTTACAATGAGCAGTTCTTC. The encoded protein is CASSPRVTSVYNEQFF. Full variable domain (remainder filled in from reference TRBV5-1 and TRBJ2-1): KAGVTQTPRYLIKTRGQQVTLSCSPISGHRSVSWYQQTPGQGLQFLFEYFSETQRNKGNFPGRFSGRQFSNSRSEMNVSTLELGDSALYLCASSPRVTSVYNEQFFGPGTRLTVL.

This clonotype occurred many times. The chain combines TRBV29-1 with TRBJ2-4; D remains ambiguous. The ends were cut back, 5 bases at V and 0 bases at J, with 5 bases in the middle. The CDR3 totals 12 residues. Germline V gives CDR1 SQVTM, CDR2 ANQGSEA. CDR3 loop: CSVWLAKNIQYF. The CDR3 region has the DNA TGCAGCGTTTGGCTAGCCAAAAACATTCAGTACTTC.

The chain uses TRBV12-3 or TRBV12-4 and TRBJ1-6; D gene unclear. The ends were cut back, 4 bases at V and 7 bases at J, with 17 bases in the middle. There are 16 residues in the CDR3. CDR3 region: CASSSSVGTLNSPLHF. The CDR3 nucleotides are TGTGCCAGCAGTTCCTCCGTTGGCACGCTAAATTCACCCCTCCACTTT.

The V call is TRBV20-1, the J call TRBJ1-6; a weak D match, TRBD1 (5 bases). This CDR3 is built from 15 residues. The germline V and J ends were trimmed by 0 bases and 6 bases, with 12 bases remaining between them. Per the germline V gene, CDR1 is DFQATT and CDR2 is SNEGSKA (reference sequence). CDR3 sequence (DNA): TGCAGTGCTAGAGATGACGGGACCAGTAATTCACCCCTCCACTTT. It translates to CSARDDGTSNSPLHF.

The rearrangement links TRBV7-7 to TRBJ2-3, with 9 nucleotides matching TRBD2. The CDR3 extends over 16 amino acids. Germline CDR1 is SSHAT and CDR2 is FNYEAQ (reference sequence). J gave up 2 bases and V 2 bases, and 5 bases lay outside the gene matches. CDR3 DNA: TGTGCCAGCAGCTTAAATAGCGGGGGAAACACAGATACGCAGTATTTT. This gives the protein CASSLNSGGNTDTQYF.

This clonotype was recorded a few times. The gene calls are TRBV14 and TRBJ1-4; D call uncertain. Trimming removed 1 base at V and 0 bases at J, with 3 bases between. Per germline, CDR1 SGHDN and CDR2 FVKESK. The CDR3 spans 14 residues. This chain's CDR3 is CASSQVSTNEKLFF. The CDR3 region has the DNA TGTGCCAGCAGCCAAGTGTCAACTAATGAAAAACTGTTTTTT.

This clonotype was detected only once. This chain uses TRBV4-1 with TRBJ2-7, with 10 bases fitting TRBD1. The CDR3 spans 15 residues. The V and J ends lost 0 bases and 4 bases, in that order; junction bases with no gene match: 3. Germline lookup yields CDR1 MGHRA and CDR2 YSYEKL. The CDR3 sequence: CASSQDLDRGYEQYF. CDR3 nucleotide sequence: TGCGCCAGCAGCCAAGACCTGGACAGGGGGTACGAGCAGTACTTC.

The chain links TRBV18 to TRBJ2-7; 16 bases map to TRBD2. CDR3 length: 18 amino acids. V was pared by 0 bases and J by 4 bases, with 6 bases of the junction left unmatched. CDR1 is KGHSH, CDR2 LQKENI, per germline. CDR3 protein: CASSPPGLAGGPRYEQYF. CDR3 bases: TGTGCCAGCTCACCACCGGGACTAGCGGGAGGGCCGAGGTACGAGCAGTACTTC.

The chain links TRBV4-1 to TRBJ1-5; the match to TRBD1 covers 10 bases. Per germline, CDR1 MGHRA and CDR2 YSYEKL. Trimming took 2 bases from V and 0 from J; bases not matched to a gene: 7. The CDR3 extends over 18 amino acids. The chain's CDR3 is CASSQLFRDRGSNQPQHF. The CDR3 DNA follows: TGCGCCAGCAGCCAACTCTTCCGGGACAGGGGTAGCAATCAGCCCCAGCATTTT.